These T cell receptor beta chains were read from a single sample in a study of cytomegalovirus exposure and HLA in healthy donors. Sequenced by immunoSEQ multiplex PCR; TCRdb stores in-frame clones only, minus some. Among 150,000 to 200,000 clones listed, around 77% were seen once. The sequencing sample was made of PBMCs. The receptors derive from a young woman in good health and CMV-seropositive. Each CDR3 is given with its conserved first and last residue. D genes are given only for firm matches. Clone size, where shown, is once, few, many, or a class for clones that have expanded.

>.|.|19|TRBJ1-1|TRBV7-8
TGTGCCAGCAGCCCAGACTTTAGGGGGACCTTCGACATGAACACTGAAGCTTTCTTT
CASSPDFRGTFDMNTEAFF
>TRBD2|few|14|TRBJ2-3|TRBV5-1
TGCGCCAGCATGGCGGGGGAGTACACAGATACGCAGTATTTT
CASMAGEYTDTQYF
>.|.|12|TRBJ1-1|TRBV7-9
TGTGCCAGTTTGGGAGGGGGGACTGAAGCTTTCTTT
CASLGGGTEAFF
>.|.|16|TRBJ2-7|TRBV6-1
TGTGCCAGCAGTGAACCCACTCGACAGATATACTACGAGCAGTACTTC
CASSEPTRQIYYEQYF
>TRBD2|.|17|TRBJ2-7|TRBV10-3
TGTGCCATCAGTGAGGCAGGCGGACTAGCGGGAGGGTACGAGCAGTACTTC
CAISEAGGLAGGYEQYF
>TRBD1|.|13|TRBJ1-2|TRBV29-1
TGCAGCGTGACACAGGGGGCAGGCTATGGCTACACCTTC
CSVTQGAGYGYTF
>.|.|13|TRBJ2-5|TRBV7-2
TGTGCCAGCAGCTTAACAGGGCTGGAGACCCAGTACTTC
CASSLTGLETQYF
>.|once|14|TRBJ1-1|TRBV19
TGTGCCAGTAGTATAGGAAACAGGGCGACTGAAGCTTTCTTT
CASSIGNRATEAFF
>.|few|14|TRBJ2-5|TRBV6-1
TGTGCCAGCAGTGACGGGGTGCGCGGCGAGACCCAGTACTTC
CASSDGVRGETQYF
>.|few|15|TRBJ2-1|TRBV4-3
TGCGCCAGCAGCCAAGATACGGGAGACTACAATGAGCAGTTCTTC
CASSQDTGDYNEQFF
>.|once|14|TRBJ1-2|TRBV30
TGTGCCTGGAACGGTAGAGAGAATAACTATGGCTACACCTTC
CAWNGRENNYGYTF
>TRBD1|.|14|TRBJ1-1|TRBV5-4
TGTGCCAGCAGAGCCAGGGGGCGCGGCACTGAAGCTTTCTTT
CASRARGRGTEAFF
>TRBD1|once|16|TRBJ2-7|TRBV5-6
TGTGCCGGCAGCGAGGCCCGACAGGGCGACTCCTACGAGCAGTACTTC
CAGSEARQGDSYEQYF
>TRBD2|.|15|TRBJ2-1|TRBV5-1
TGCGCCAGCACGGGAATAGCGGGGGTCTACAATGAGCAGTTCTTC
CASTGIAGVYNEQFF
>TRBD2|.|16|TRBJ2-4|TRBV4-1
TGCGCCAGCAGCCAAAGACTAGCGGGATGGGTTGACATTCAGTACTTC
CASSQRLAGWVDIQYF
>TRBD1|.|13|TRBJ1-1|TRBV30
TGTGCCTGGAGCACAGACAGGGGCCGGCCGGCTTTCTTT
CAWSTDRGRPAFF
>.|.|12|TRBJ2-1|TRBV19
TGTGCCCTCCCCGGGGTCTACAATGAGCAGTTCTTC
CALPGVYNEQFF
>.|.|16|TRBJ1-1|TRBV11-2
TGTGCCAGCAGCTTAGATAGTCCAGGGTTAAACACTGAAGCTTTCTTT
CASSLDSPGLNTEAFF
>TRBD2|.|17|TRBJ2-2|TRBV10-3
TGTGCCATCAAAGATTCCTGGACTAGCGGGATCACCGGGGAGCTGTTTTTT
CAIKDSWTSGITGELFF
>.|.|13|TRBJ2-7|TRBV7-9
TGTGCCAGCAGCTTGGATCCGAGGGACGAGCAGTACTTC
CASSLDPRDEQYF
>.|.|13|TRBJ2-7|TRBV29-1
TGCAGCGTGGGTTTCGTAGCGTCGTACGAGCAGTACTTC
CSVGFVASYEQYF
>TRBD2|.|15|TRBJ2-1|TRBV28
TGTGCCAGCAGACCGAGCGGGGGGGCATACAATGAGCAGTTCTTC
CASRPSGGAYNEQFF
>.|.|18|TRBJ2-2|TRBV13
TGTGCCAGCAGCTTAGGCCTAAGTCGTCGTCTCGACACCGGGGAGCTGTTTTTT
CASSLGLSRRLDTGELFF
>.|.|14|TRBJ1-1|TRBV10-3
TGTGCCGCGTCAGGGGTTTACATGAACACTGAAGCTTTCTTT
CAASGVYMNTEAFF
>.|.|15|TRBJ1-1|TRBV5-1
TGCGCCAGCAGCTTGAAACCAGGGGTGCACACTGAAGCTTTCTTT
CASSLKPGVHTEAFF
>TRBD1|.|13|TRBJ1-6|TRBV10-3
TGTGCCGCCAACGGGGACAGGGATTCACCCCTCCACTTT
CAANGDRDSPLHF
>.|.|13|TRBJ1-1|TRBV6-6
TGTGCCAGCAGGCCCTTGGGCAACACTGAAGCTTTCTTT
CASRPLGNTEAFF
>TRBD2|once|12|TRBJ2-1|TRBV30
TGTGCCTCGCTAGCGGGAGGGAATGAGCAGTTCTTC
CASLAGGNEQFF
>TRBD1|.|13|TRBJ1-2|TRBV5-1
TGCGCCAGCAGCTTGGATTCACCGGGACAGGGTCCCTTC
CASSLDSPGQGPF
>.|.|16|TRBJ1-2|TRBV28
TGTGCCAGCAGTCCCCCTGGGGGGGGCTGGAGCTATGGCTACACCTTC
CASSPPGGGWSYGYTF
>TRBD1|.|13|TRBJ2-5|TRBV19
TGTGCCAGTAGTAAGGGGGCTGAGGAGACCCAGTACTTC
CASSKGAEETQYF
>TRBD2|.|14|TRBJ2-3|TRBV19
TGTGCCAGTGGAGGCGGGAGGGGCACAGATACGCAGTATTTT
CASGGGRGTDTQYF
>TRBD1|.|12|TRBJ2-7|TRBV5-4
TGTGCCAGCAGCCCAACAGGGGACGAGCAGTACTTC
CASSPTGDEQYF
>TRBD1|once|14|TRBJ1-4|TRBV2
TGTGCCAGCAGCGGACAGGGAGCAGGTGAAAAACTGTTTTTT
CASSGQGAGEKLFF
>TRBD1|.|16|TRBJ2-4|TRBV9
TGTGCCAGCAGCGTAGATACAGGGGGCGTCAAAAACATTCAGTACTTC
CASSVDTGGVKNIQYF
>TRBD2|.|14|TRBJ2-1|TRBV7-9
TGTGCCAGCAGTTTGAGCGGGAGCTTTAATGAGCAGTTCTTC
CASSLSGSFNEQFF
>.|.|15|TRBJ1-2|TRBV6-6
TGTGCCAGCAGTTACGCTCAACGGGGGGTCTATGGCTACACCTTC
CASSYAQRGVYGYTF
>.|many|15|TRBJ2-2|TRBV25-1
TGTGCCAGCAGTGAATCCAGGGGGAACACCGGGGAGCTGTTTTTT
CASSESRGNTGELFF
>.|once|15|TRBJ2-4|TRBV4-1
TGCGCCAGCAGCCAAGCAGGGGCCCAAAAAAACATTCAGTACTTC
CASSQAGAQKNIQYF
>.|.|13|TRBJ2-4|TRBV29-1
TGCAGCGTTGTATTATTGGCCAAAAACATTCAGTACTTC
CSVVLLAKNIQYF
>.|.|15|TRBJ2-3|TRBV30
TGTGCCTGGGCCGCTTTGGCCTCTAGCACAGATACGCAGTATTTT
CAWAALASSTDTQYF
>TRBD2|once|14|TRBJ2-7|TRBV2
TGTGCCAGCAGCACTAGCGGGAGGGCCCACGAGCAGTACTTC
CASSTSGRAHEQYF
>.|.|15|TRBJ2-1|TRBV7-8
TGTGCCAGCAGCTTAGGACAGACCCAATACAATGAGCAGTTCTTC
CASSLGQTQYNEQFF
>.|.|17|TRBJ2-5|TRBV7-9
TGTGCCAGCAGCTCACCGGCCCCTCAGGGGTCGGGTGAGACCCAGTACTTC
CASSSPAPQGSGETQYF
>.|.|15|TRBJ1-2|TRBV6-6
TGTGCCAGCAGTTACGGAAAGGGACTCAACTATGGCTACACCTTC
CASSYGKGLNYGYTF
>.|few|14|TRBJ1-6|TRBV5-6
TGTGCCAGCAGCTTGGCCACAGCCTATTCACCCCTCCACTTT
CASSLATAYSPLHF
>.|.|15|TRBJ1-2|TRBV19
TGTGCCAGTAGTATAGATACAGGGCCCTACTATGGCTACACCTTC
CASSIDTGPYYGYTF
>TRBD2|once|14|TRBJ2-7|TRBV6-6
TGTGCCAGCAATCAGCCGGGACTAGCGGGCGAGCAGTACTTC
CASNQPGLAGEQYF
>TRBD1|.|12|TRBJ2-7|TRBV30
TGTGCCTGGAGAAAGGGGGCGAGGGAGCAGTACTTC
CAWRKGAREQYF
>TRBD1|once|14|TRBJ1-5|TRBV27
TGTGCCAGCAGAGGGGGACAGAGTTATCAGCCCCAGCATTTT
CASRGGQSYQPQHF
>.|.|18|TRBJ2-3|TRBV7-9
TGTGCCAGCAGCTTAGCTAGACGGCAGGGGAAGCTCGGAGATACGCAGTATTTT
CASSLARRQGKLGDTQYF
>.|.|13|TRBJ1-5|TRBV30
TGTGCCTCCGCCGCAGGGGTGGATCAGCCCCAGCATTTT
CASAAGVDQPQHF
>TRBD1|.|14|TRBJ1-1|TRBV10-3
TGTGCCATCAGCAGGACAGGGGAGGACACTGAAGCTTTCTTT
CAISRTGEDTEAFF
>.|.|15|TRBJ2-2|TRBV2
TGTGCCAGCAGTGTGACTACCCGGCCACCCGGGGAGCTGTTTTTT
CASSVTTRPPGELFF
>.|.|13|TRBJ2-1|TRBV7-2
TGTGCCAGCAGCTTAGATCGGGACAATGAGCAGTTCTTC
CASSLDRDNEQFF
>.|.|14|TRBJ2-5|TRBV9
TGTGCCAGCAGCGTAGCGGGAGCCTCCGGGGACCAGTACTTC
CASSVAGASGDQYF
>TRBD1|.|17|TRBJ2-2|TRBV7-8
TGTGCCAGCAGCTTAGAGGGGGCGGCTGCGAACACCGGGGAGCTGTTTTTT
CASSLEGAAANTGELFF